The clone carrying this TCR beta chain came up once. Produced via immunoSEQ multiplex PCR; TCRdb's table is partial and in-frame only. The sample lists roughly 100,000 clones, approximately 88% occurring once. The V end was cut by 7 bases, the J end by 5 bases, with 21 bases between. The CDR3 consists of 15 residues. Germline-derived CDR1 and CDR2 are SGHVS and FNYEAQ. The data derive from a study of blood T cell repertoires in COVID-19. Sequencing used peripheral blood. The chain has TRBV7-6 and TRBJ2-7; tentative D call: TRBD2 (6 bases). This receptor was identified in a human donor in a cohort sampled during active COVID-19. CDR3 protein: CASTKAGGVIDEQYF. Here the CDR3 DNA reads TGTGCCAGCACAAAAGCGGGCGGGGTAATCGACGAGCAGTACTTC.